The 20 T cell receptor beta chains below were found in one sample sequenced in a study of identical twins. TCRdb reprocessed the 5' RACE reads with MiXCR, giving one entry per CDR3 protein. Among roughly 630,000 distinct CDR3 sequences listed, just over 7% were seen once. The same sample was also used in a study of yellow fever vaccine responses in identical twins.

Specimen: PBMCs. The receptor source for this set is a woman between 18 and 29 years old in good health.

This clonotype showed up just a few times. V is TRBV18 and J is TRBJ2-7; TRBD1 matches 8 bases. Germline assignment: CDR1 KGHSH and CDR2 LQKENI. This CDR3 spans 14 amino acids. V lost 1 base and J lost 7; bases outside the gene matches: 6. The DNA for the CDR3 is TGTGCCAGCTCACCACTTGAGACAGGGGATGAGCAGTACTTC. Its translation: CASSPLETGDEQYF.

The sample holds a few counts of this clonotype. V and J are TRBV28 and TRBJ1-4, with D possibly TRBD1 on 5 matching bases. Germline V CDR1 and CDR2: MDHEN, SYDVKM. CDR3 length equals 14 residues. With 5 bases removed from V and 6 bases from J, the gap between germline ends came to 13 bases. CDR3 sequence: CASSTGTTYEKLFF. The CDR3 DNA is TGTGCCAGCAGTACCGGGACCACCTATGAAAAACTGTTTTTT.

V is TRBV11-2 and J is TRBJ2-5; TRBD1 matches at 9 bases. CDR3 length equals 15 residues. V shed 4 bases and J 1 base; nucleotides not matched to a gene: 4. The germline V gene has CDR1 SGHAT and CDR2 FQNNGV. The chain's CDR3 is CASSSWDRAQETQYF. CDR3 coding DNA: TGTGCCAGCAGCTCCTGGGACAGGGCCCAAGAGACCCAGTACTTC.

This chain connects TRBV5-1 to TRBJ1-6; TRBD1 might be the D (6 bases). Trimming removed 4 bases from V and 6 bases from J, with 14 bases in between. The CDR3 spans 15 residues. Germline assignment: CDR1 SGHRS and CDR2 YFSETQ. CDR3 bases: TGCGCCAGCAGCGGGGGGGGCCACGGTAATTCACCCCTCCACTTT. This encodes CASSGGGHGNSPLHF.

This clonotype was observed a few times. This chain uses TRBV7-9 with TRBJ2-3; D uncertain. Germline V gene sequence: CDR1 SEHNR, CDR2 FQNEAQ (reference sequence). V was clipped by 5 bases and J by 1 base, with 19 bases between them. CDR3 size: 17 residues. The CDR3 DNA sequence: TGTGCCAGCAGCAGTAACCCTACAGTATCTGGCACAGATACGCAGTATTTT. Translated, it gives CASSSNPTVSGTDTQYF.

The chain uses TRBV5-1 and TRBJ1-2, with 8 bases aligning to TRBD1. Germline CDR1 reads SGHRS; CDR2 reads YFSETQ. Germline trimming cut 2 bases from V and 2 bases from J; bases unmatched to any gene: 5. There are 15 residues in the CDR3. The CDR3: CASSFPGGGNYGYTF. In DNA, the CDR3 is TGCGCCAGCAGCTTCCCAGGGGGCGGGAACTATGGCTACACCTTC.

This clonotype occurred a few times. This sequence joins TRBV9 and TRBJ2-5; D gene uncertain. The CDR3 runs to 14 residues. V gave up 0 bases and J gave up 5 bases, with 11 bases separating them. Per germline, CDR1 SGDLS and CDR2 YYNGEE. CDR3 in amino acids: CASSVDDWGETQYF. In DNA, the CDR3 is TGTGCCAGCAGCGTAGATGATTGGGGTGAGACCCAGTACTTC.

This clonotype was picked up a small number of times. The V and J genes are TRBV2 and TRBJ2-7; 14 bases line up with TRBD2. The germline CDR1 and CDR2 sequences are SNHLY and FYNNEI. This CDR3 spans 16 amino acids. After removal of 10 bases from V and 4 bases from J, the junction contained 12 bases not matched to a gene. CDR3 sequence: CAITGTSGSTRYEQYF. CDR3 bases: TGTGCCATCACCGGGACTAGCGGGAGTACTAGGTACGAGCAGTACTTC.

V and J are TRBV7-9 and TRBJ1-1; no firm D call. The V gene lost 5 bases and the J gene lost 4 bases, with 11 bases spanning the gap. The CDR3 consists of 13 residues. CDR1 is SEHNR, CDR2 FQNEAQ, per germline (reference sequence). CDR3 in amino acids: CASSTPGSTEAFF. The CDR3 DNA reads as TGTGCCAGCAGCACCCCCGGTAGCACTGAAGCTTTCTTT.

In this sample, this clonotype turned up many times. The V gene is TRBV9, the J gene TRBJ1-2, with TRBD1 matching over 8 bases. Germline V lookup: CDR1 SGDLS, CDR2 YYNGEE. Unmatched junction bases numbered 5, after V lost 5 bases and J lost 8 bases. This CDR3 contains 12 residues. Here the CDR3 DNA reads TGTGCCAGCAGACAGGGGGTCACAGGCTACACCTTC. Its translation: CASRQGVTGYTF.

This clonotype was observed many times. J is TRBJ1-1 and V is TRBV15; D may be TRBD1 (5 bases). V was clipped by 9 bases and J by 1 base, with 12 bases between them. The germline CDR1 and CDR2 sequences are LNHNV and YYDKDF (reference sequence). CDR3 length: 13 residues. The CDR3 DNA reads TGTGCCACTACGTGGGGCAAGAACACTGAAGCTTTCTTT. Translation gives CATTWGKNTEAFF.

This clonotype was seen ten or more times. V gene TRBV28 combines with J gene TRBJ2-7; TRBD2 agrees at 8 bases. V trimming: 5 bases; J trimming: 3 bases; junction bases outside the gene matches: 6. The germline V gene has CDR1 MDHEN and CDR2 SYDVKM. This CDR3 comprises 14 residues. The CDR3 spells CASSGSGSVYEQYF. CDR3 sequence (DNA): TGTGCCAGCAGTGGGAGCGGGAGCGTCTACGAGCAGTACTTC.

The chain carries TRBV9 and TRBJ1-2; D perhaps matches TRBD1 (6 bases). CDR1 is SGDLS and CDR2 is YYNGEE in the germline V gene. V was shortened by 4 bases and J by 8 bases, with 15 bases between the two germline ends. This CDR3 region has 13 residues. The CDR3 nucleotides are TGTGCCAGCAGCTCAAGGGGGTCAAGAGGCTACACCTTC. Translating gives CASSSRGSRGYTF.

This clonotype was picked up a small number of times. This chain links TRBV2 with TRBJ2-7; TRBD1 might be the D (6 bases). Germline V lookup: CDR1 SNHLY, CDR2 FYNNEI. The ends were cut back, 6 bases at V and 3 bases at J, with 18 bases in the middle. This CDR3 region has 15 residues. CDR3 in amino acids: CASRFSGQPNYEQYF. DNA of the CDR3: TGTGCCAGCAGGTTCTCGGGACAACCGAACTACGAGCAGTACTTC.

The chain has TRBV28 and TRBJ2-7; 9 bases align to TRBD1. The V and J ends lost 2 bases and 6 bases, in that order; junction bases with no gene match: 5. Germline values: CDR1 MDHEN, CDR2 SYDVKM. The length of the CDR3 is 14 residues. CDR3 DNA: TGTGCCAGCAGTTTAGGGACAGGGTACGCCGAGCAGTACTTC. Translation: CASSLGTGYAEQYF.

As DNA, the CDR3 is TGTGCCAGCAGCCCAGAGAACGGTGTTTTTGGCTACACCTTC. Encoded protein: CASSPENGVFGYTF. The rearrangement uses TRBV27 and TRBJ1-2; no reliable D call. Germline CDR1 is MNHEY and CDR2 is SMNVEV (reference sequence). This CDR3 contains 14 residues. Deletions cut 6 bases from V and 7 bases from J, with 18 bases between.

The chain carries TRBV11-1 and TRBJ2-1; 10 positions agree with TRBD2. The CDR3 runs 20 residues. Germline lookup yields CDR1 SGHAT and CDR2 FQDESV (reference sequence). V lost 5 bases, J lost 2 bases, and 18 bases stayed unmatched. The CDR3 region has the DNA TGTGCCAGCAGCCTTATTAGGTCTAGCGGGAGCCTTTTGGCCTACAATGAGCAGTTCTTC. Its translation is CASSLIRSSGSLLAYNEQFF. Variable domain in full (rest from reference TRBV11-1 and TRBJ2-1): EAEVAQSPRYKITEKSQAVAFWCDPISGHATLYWYRQILGQGPELLVQFQDESVVDDSQLPKDRFSAERLKGVDSTLKIQPAELGDSAMYLCASSLIRSSGSLLAYNEQFFGPGTRLTVL.

This clonotype has at least ten counts. The genes are TRBV20-1 and TRBJ1-5; TRBD1 might be the D (5 bases). CDR1 is DFQATT, CDR2 SNEGSKA, per germline (reference sequence). The V end was cut by 2 bases, the J end by 6 bases, with 20 bases between. The CDR3 sequence is 16 residues long. The CDR3 bases are TGCAGTGCTAGATCAACAGGTCACGGGGGGGTTCAGCCCCAGCATTTT. Translating gives CSARSTGHGGVQPQHF.

In this sample, this clonotype turned up a few times. V is TRBV18 and J is TRBJ1-2; possible D gene TRBD1, 6 bases. CDR3 length: 18 amino acids. The ends were cut back, 0 bases at V and 3 bases at J, with 20 bases in the middle. Germline V gene data show CDR1 as KGHSH and CDR2 as LQKENI. CDR3 amino acids: CASSPPTFEGGKDYGYTF. The CDR3 DNA reads TGTGCCAGCTCACCACCAACGTTTGAGGGGGGAAAGGACTATGGCTACACCTTC.

This chain uses TRBV4-1 with TRBJ1-4, with 7 bases fitting TRBD1. J gave up 8 bases and V 3 bases, and 12 bases lay outside the gene matches. CDR3 length: 16 residues. Germline loops: CDR1 MGHRA, CDR2 YSYEKL. As DNA, the CDR3 is TGCGCCAGCAGCCACCTACCCGGGACAGTAAAAGAAAAACTGTTTTTT. This codes for CASSHLPGTVKEKLFF.